This TCR beta chain was retrieved from a study of cytomegalovirus exposure and HLA in healthy donors (dated by TCRdb to the late 2010s). General notes on the study: An earlier analysis of some 600 of the donors reported 276 Gb of sequence data and some 110 million unique TCR beta sequences obtained from about 200 million T cells. An early release that covered fewer than 800 HLA-typed donors contained about 300 gigabases of sequencing data and about 84 million unique TCR sequences. Of the roughly 430 genotyped donors, roughly 85% fell in the genetic ancestry cluster associated with self-reported Caucasian donors. The study aimed to test whether cataloging public T cell receptors could reveal signatures of past pathogen exposure. The study profiled the T cell repertoires of approximately 700 subjects by immunosequencing and related them to cytomegalovirus serostatus. Along with the approximately 700-subject first cohort, a separate validation cohort of over a hundred different subjects was used. The study combined high-throughput TCR immunosequencing, statistical association of individual TCRs with disease status, and machine learning to predict cytomegalovirus infection status. In a later analysis, previously published TCR beta repertoires from 550 to 700 donors were re-analyzed and high-resolution HLA genotyping was added so that TCR occurrence patterns could be studied. In the later analysis, no new phenotypic data were used to find candidate immune exposures; instead, reliance was placed on TCR beta sequences and their occurrence across donors. An earlier analysis of approximately 640 of the donors applied high-throughput TCR beta sequencing to assess whether each TCR beta V gene segment acted as functional or pseudogenic. Donor age, sex, ethnicity and CMV serostatus were collected together with the repertoire data. A later genetic analysis took genome-wide SNP genotypes for about 60% of the roughly 670 donors and used that subset as a discovery cohort. Every discovery cohort repertoire had been produced on one sequencing platform. HLA typing included class I and class II loci at four-digit resolution. Typing coverage varied by locus: roughly 620-640 donors for A, B, C, DRB1 and DQB1; around 560 for DQA1; around 610 for DPA1; 450 to 480 for DPB1. Because of strong linkage in the cohort, roughly five DR-DQ haplotypes were treated as single units for association and clustering. Among 398 genotyped donors of the cohort, an average of 235,054 unique TCR beta nucleotide sequences were sequenced per donor, around 18% of them non-productive. Results and caveats for the whole study, not just this receptor: Broadly in line with IMGT annotations, most TCR beta V segments showed up in productive rearrangements about 90% or about 30% of the time in an earlier analysis of several hundred of the donors. Compared with equally common non-associated chains, HLA-associated TCR beta chains in a later analysis were more clonally expanded and had lower generation probabilities. Assigning TCR associations to individual alleles was difficult when HLA alleles, especially DR and DQ, strongly co-occurred. Because HLA typing was missing for some donors at each locus, association tests included only the typed subset. Correlated functional status among segregating V segments might be attributable to linkage disequilibrium, but an unknown experimental factor could not be ruled out. In a later analysis, around 15,000 TCR beta sequences were associated with specific HLA alleles at a false discovery rate of 0.05. A further reported finding was that TCR beta sequences accurately predicted the HLA-A and HLA-B alleles for most subjects in the first cohort. Compared with the 666-donor mean, donors in an Asian-associated ancestry cluster had fewer N-insertions in productive TCRs, according to a later genetic analysis. The authors suggested that the approach could potentially be generalized to other disease states and immunological phenotypes. Immune exposure information for the cohort was limited to CMV serostatus. Sequencing depth was assumed to be roughly uniform across donors in the presence/absence analyses, though that assumption may not hold. A later analysis found that most CMV-associated TCR beta chains appeared HLA-restricted, with HLA associations seemingly driven largely by CMV exposure. The study listed 164 TCR beta chains as associated with cytomegalovirus. Some IMGT-functional V segments, including TRBV6-2 and TRBV6-3, could not be told apart with the 87-base-pair reads, so those segments were excluded. In vitro tests confirmed that a few of the cytomegalovirus-associated TCR beta chains recognize cytomegalovirus antigens. A later genetic analysis associated a missense DCLRE1C variant with V-gene and J-gene trimming of TCR beta chains, and an independent cohort replicated the association. Most TCR sequences were observed very rarely across donors, whereas some public TCRs were present in many individuals. In a later analysis, several top co-occurrence clusters were reported to appear linked to parvovirus B19, influenza, CMV and Epstein-Barr virus. Because counts were too low, 15 to 20 rarely observed V segments, including chromosome 9 orphons, were excluded from the earlier analysis of roughly 580 of the donors. The cohort was sequenced for TCR beta chains only, and without alpha or paired-chain data the features that could be detected were limited. A cluster of highly shared sequence variants was judged likely to represent a technical artifact of the sequencing pipeline. Cytomegalovirus status was reported to be diagnosed by the classifier with high specificity and sensitivity in both the original and validation cohorts. According to a later analysis, TCR association rates differed among HLA loci, with DRB1 alleles showing the most associated TCRs and HLA-C alleles showing the fewest.

The cohort comprised fewer than 700 healthy bone marrow donors. All cohort members were sampled while nominally healthy, although unrecorded immune exposures were likely present. The donor was CMV seronegative and belonged to the group of approximately 320 seronegative cohort members. Each donor provided a peripheral blood sample, and peripheral blood mononuclear cells were used for TCR beta sequencing. The Qiagen DNeasy Blood Extraction Kit was used to extract genomic DNA from the blood cell samples. The library was made by the immunoSEQ multiplex PCR assay. The multiplex PCR relied on a mix of 60 forward primers for TCR Vbeta segments and 13 reverse primers for TCR Jbeta segments. A multiplex PCR assay on genomic DNA amplified the CDR3 region of rearranged TCR beta genes. Amplified TCR beta libraries were sequenced as 87-base-pair reads on the Illumina HiSeq System. The paper's processing steps were these. A later analysis counted some 80 million unique TCR beta chains across the 650 to 700 repertoires, and some 11 million of these chains were shared by at least two donors. Raw reads were error-corrected and collapsed into unique sequences with a nearest-neighbor algorithm that merged closely related sequences to remove PCR and sequencing errors. CDR3 sequences were aligned to IMGT reference sequences to assign V, D and J gene segments. Each retained sequence needed at least a six-nucleotide match to both a V gene segment and a J gene segment. Rearrangements were classified as productive when the CDR3 lacked stop codons and remained in frame with V and J, and all other rearrangements were classified as non-productive. Following IMGT convention, CDR3 was defined as the stretch from the second conserved V-encoded cysteine up to the conserved J-encoded phenylalanine. The earlier analysis of about 620 of the donors excluded sequences that lacked an unambiguous match to a single V gene segment. An earlier analysis of about 600 of the donors called V segments functional above 56.7% productive rearrangements and segregating when the between-donor standard deviation exceeded 5%. A statistical classification framework was developed to diagnose cytomegalovirus status using the catalog of TCR beta chain sequences. In a later analysis, TCR nucleotide sequences were compared against IMGT/GENE-DB human TR gene sequences so that V and J genes could be assigned. A later analysis assigned CDR3 sequences and most-parsimonious VDJ recombination scenarios with the TCRdist pipeline. A later analysis defined each TCR beta chain by its CDR3 amino acid sequence plus V-gene family, and excluded reads lacking a unique V-gene family. A later analysis removed 550 to 650 highly shared, low-generation-probability nucleotide sequences to deal with suspected cross-contamination and a sequencing artifact. In a later analysis, a clonal expansion index for each public chain was calculated from normalized within-repertoire ranks of inferred template counts. Generation probabilities in a later analysis came from a VDJ recombination model fitted to out-of-frame rearrangements, and those results were checked against IGoR. In a later analysis, TCR-TCR, TCR-HLA and TCR-CMV co-occurrence was scored with hypergeometric tests, and a repertoire-size bias correction was applied to TCR pairs. False discovery rates were estimated in a later analysis by permuting HLA or CMV assignments 20 times. In a later analysis, co-occurring TCRs were grouped using DBSCAN, with TCRdist sequence similarity added in when clustering inside HLA-allele-positive subsets. Repertoires with fewer than 30,000 or more than 120,000 public chains were left out of co-occurrence clustering, as were five repertoires with anomalous nucleotide sharing. TCRdb carries this immuneACCESS record with in-frame sequences only. Its versions omit some clonotypes, under half of them owing to an unresolved V gene in the studies checked, with the rest unexplained. Clonal size and the V and J genes are those of that table, whereas D and trimming came from the DNA. For this sample the table gives 210,000 or so clones, of which over 60% were detected only once. The ten largest clonotypes hold about a sixth of the sample.

The germline V gene (reference sequence) gives CDR1 as LNHDA and CDR2 as SQIVND. The CDR3 starts with the cysteine, ends with the phenylalanine, and has 17 residues. Only the CDR3 portion is preserved as DNA: 51 bases, with reading frame beginning at the first base. Here V drops 4 bases and J drops 3 bases, and the junction holds 5 bases not matched to any gene. Of note for this clone: Its antigen has not been determined. Per-nucleotide qualities are absent, and no much larger clonotype sits a single base away.

This receptor was taken from a man in his forties or fifties in good health and CMV-seronegative. Sequencing was done on a sample of PBMCs. The chain joins TRBV19 to TRBJ2-2, with 13 bases in between that match TRBD2. Here the CDR3 is given as CASSTLAGGPDTGELFF. The nucleotides are TGTGCCAGTAGTACACTAGCGGGAGGGCCGGACACCGGGGAGCTGTTTTTT.